This TCR beta chain stems from a study of blood T cell repertoires in COVID-19. The data were produced by immunoSEQ multiplex PCR, yet TCRdb's version contains in-frame clones alone and is incomplete. The table records more than 300,000 clones, roughly four fifths of them present only once. Recruitment covered 25 or so US areas and drew participants whose ages spanned about 18 to 100 years. From germline, CDR1 is KGHSH and CDR2 LQKENI. This CDR3 spans 15 amino acids. Trimming took 0 bases from V and 5 from J, leaving 14 bases between them. Sequencing used PBMCs or T cells enriched from blood (not recorded which). The genes are TRBV18 and TRBJ2-7; D perhaps matches TRBD2 (5 bases). The TCR comes from a woman aged 45-60 years who had recovered from COVID-19. The DNA of the CDR3 is TGTGCCAGCTCACCACCTTTGGCTAGCCCCCACGAGCAGTACTTC. Translating gives CASSPPLASPHEQYF.